This T cell receptor (beta chain) was sequenced during a study of human T cells and chemical hapten exposure. Study-level information: Skin of the upper inner arm, approximately 2 cm by approximately 2 cm, received 2% DPC for sensitization. Alopecia areata, totalis and universalis patients, mostly female, were included.

Sample time point: patch test 3, about 24 weeks after DPC sensitization. Treatment reported: therapeutic diphenylcyclopropenone sensitization with weekly scalp DPC. As handled by the study authors: From around 25,000 to 690,000 TCRs were found per sample, with a median of 95,638. One entry per CDR3 protein, called by TCRdb with MiXCR from the RACE reads. TCRdb, rather than the study authors, made the V and J calls. The data show just over 70,000 distinct CDR3 sequences, with 11% seen just once and approximately 1.5% held by the top ten. The germline CDR1 and CDR2 sequences are SGHRS and YFSETQ. V lost 4 bases to trimming and J lost 2 bases; unmatched junction nucleotides: 2. The CDR3 spans 15 residues.

The clonotype was recovered from a woman aged 45-65 years with alopecia areata. Some clones in this sample may be carry-over from other donors' samples. The specimen was whole blood, collected in connection with sensitization to the hapten diphenylcyclopropenone (DPC). The chain is built from TRBV5-1 and TRBJ2-2, with 10 bases that match TRBD2. Here the CDR3 reads CASSLAGENTGELFF. In nucleotides, the CDR3 is TGCGCCAGCAGCCTAGCGGGAGAAAACACCGGGGAGCTGTTTTTT.